These T cell receptor beta chains were read from a single sample in a study of shared clonotypes between healthy human individuals. The method was immunoSEQ multiplex PCR; TCRdb's version includes in-frame clones alone and lacks a portion of them. This sample has 2,500,000 or so clones, with roughly 93% found just once. The sequencing sample was made of naive CD4+ T cells from PBMCs. All receptors derive from a man younger than 35 in good health. Some clones in this sample may be carry-over from other donors' samples. The CDR3 runs from the conserved cysteine through the conserved F or W. Fields, in order: V gene, J gene, CDR3 protein.

TRBV7-9	TRBJ2-3	CASSPEIVRGTDTQYF
TRBV11-3	TRBJ2-7	CASSLGGGRSGNEQYF
TRBV13	TRBJ2-7	CASSLGGRSYEQYF
TRBV2	TRBJ1-2	CASSVQGGGSYGYTF
TRBV7-9	TRBJ1-2	CASSLAHPGMKNGYTF
TRBV19	TRBJ2-1	CASSPQGYEQFF
TRBV7-2	TRBJ2-7	CASSLAGGNGQYF
TRBV19	TRBJ1-5	CASSLTGATYNQPQHF
TRBV28	TRBJ1-5	CASSSPGSPRGQPQHF
TRBV6-5	TRBJ2-5	CASRLAGGRETQYF
TRBV5-1	TRBJ2-3	CASSSGDRTDTQYF
TRBV29-1	TRBJ1-4	CSVSGGNEKLFF
TRBV7-9	TRBJ2-7	CASTPGGYEQYF
TRBV28	TRBJ1-2	CASSPGQGEGYTF
TRBV5-4	-	CASSWGDRRRYEQYF
TRBV5-1	TRBJ1-5	CASSTGTSNQPQHF
TRBV7-2	TRBJ2-3	CASSLQLAADTQYF
TRBV4-1	TRBJ2-3	CASSQVTSTDTQYF
TRBV5-1	TRBJ1-1	CASSNDDKAFF
TRBV19	TRBJ2-1	CASSTSGPIEQFF
TRBV25-1	TRBJ1-4	CASSDSSGTDEKLFF
TRBV27	TRBJ1-4	CASSLKGQGREKLFF
TRBV18	TRBJ2-1	CASSPRRGGSYNEQFF
TRBV28	TRBJ1-2	CASSFVNYGYTF
TRBV30	TRBJ2-3	CAWSRAGPVSTDTQYF
TRBV19	TRBJ1-2	CASRPGTGQVYGYTF
TRBV28	TRBJ2-7	CASSQPRQAAYEQYF
TRBV11-2	TRBJ2-5	CASSAQLAGGQETQYF
TRBV27	TRBJ1-3	CASSRSGATAGNTIYF
TRBV7-2	TRBJ2-7	CASSLSRSTYEQYF
TRBV10-1	TRBJ2-7	CASSETGTPFEQYF
TRBV4-3	TRBJ1-2	CASSRGDYGYTF
TRBV6-5	TRBJ2-7	CASGSGSTYEQYF
TRBV19	TRBJ2-3	CASSTPMGAGKWADTQYF
TRBV7-2	TRBJ1-1	CASSLALRAEAFF
TRBV18	TRBJ1-1	CASSPAGRNTEAFF
TRBV7-9	TRBJ2-3	CASSLGKRGSTDTQYF
TRBV7-9	TRBJ2-7	CASSLTDKGEQYF